Here is one T cell receptor beta chain with its context. Its matching antigen is unknown. This entry comes from a study of cytomegalovirus exposure and HLA in healthy donors. The study's findings and limits: From TCR beta sequences, most subjects' HLA-A and HLA-B alleles were reportedly predicted accurately. Both high specificity and high sensitivity reportedly marked the classifier's diagnosis of cytomegalovirus status.

Donors had nominal health at sampling but likely had unrecorded immune exposures. PCR used 60 Vbeta primers and 13 Jbeta primers. Clones were read by immunoSEQ multiplex PCR, and TCRdb kept only the in-frame ones, dropping some. The data show roughly 200,000 clones, around three quarters seen once. The germline V gene encodes CDR1 SGHNT and CDR2 YYREEE (reference sequence). There are 11 residues in the CDR3. V lost 0 bases, J lost 8 bases, and 3 bases lay in between. The clonotype was recovered from a man between 25 and 39 years old in good health and CMV-seronegative. The rearrangement uses TRBV5-4 and TRBJ2-1; D unclear. The sample comprised PBMCs. The CDR3 sequence: CASSLADEQFF. In nucleotides, the CDR3 is TGTGCCAGCAGCTTGGCCGATGAGCAGTTCTTC.